This TCR beta chain appears in the sequencing data of a study of shared clonotypes between healthy human individuals. Study-level results: In contrast to clonotypes shared by all four donors, non-shared clonotypes had lower generation probabilities. Naive CD4 clonotypes were shared across several donors at about 5%. Enrolling few donors narrowed the genetic and exposure-history diversity that was represented.

As for this clone: Its antigen is currently unknown.

Across several immunoSEQ plates, the genomic DNA of each subset was split evenly. TCRdb's copy holds only in-frame clones and misses some; the assay was immunoSEQ multiplex PCR. The sample lists about 1 million clones, around 76% occurring once. V was clipped by 3 bases and J by 5 bases; unmatched bases: 11. The germline V gene has CDR1 LGHNA and CDR2 YNFKEQ. This CDR3 region has 17 residues. This receptor was identified in a man aged 18 to 30 in good health. The gene calls are TRBV4-2 and TRBJ2-1; 9 bases are a match to TRBD2. What was sequenced was memory CD4+ T cells sorted from blood. The subset denotes: CD45RA-negative fraction. CDR3 protein: CASSHGLSGGKDNEQFF. CDR3 DNA: TGTGCCAGCAGCCACGGCCTCAGCGGGGGGAAAGACAATGAGCAGTTCTTC.